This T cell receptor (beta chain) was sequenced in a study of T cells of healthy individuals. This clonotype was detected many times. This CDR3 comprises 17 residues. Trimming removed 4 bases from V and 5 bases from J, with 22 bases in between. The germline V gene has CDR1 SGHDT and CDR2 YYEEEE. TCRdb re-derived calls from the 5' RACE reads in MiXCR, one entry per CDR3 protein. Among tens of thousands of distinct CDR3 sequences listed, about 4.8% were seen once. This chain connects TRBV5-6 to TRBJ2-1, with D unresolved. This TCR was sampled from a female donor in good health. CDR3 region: CASSGMAAGRKNNEQFF. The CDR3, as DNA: TGTGCCAGCAGCGGGATGGCGGCCGGCCGGAAAAACAATGAGCAGTTCTTC.